This entry is about one TCR beta chain. The data are from a study of blood T cell repertoires in COVID-19. Data came from immunoSEQ multiplex PCR; TCRdb stores just in-frame clones and leaves some out. Of about 160,000 clones in the sample, approximately 79% were seen once. Sequenced sample: peripheral blood. This receptor was identified in an older woman with COVID-19, enrolled during active disease.

The CDR3 bases are TGTGCCAGCAGTTTCCCTCGGACAGGGCAATTCCAAGAGACCCAGTACTTC. Protein: CASSFPRTGQFQETQYF. This chain joins TRBV28 and TRBJ2-5; 8 bases agree with TRBD1. This CDR3 region has 17 residues. CDR1 and CDR2 (germline): MDHEN, SYDVKM. Trimming took 3 bases from V and 1 from J; bases not matched to a gene: 10. The variable domain in full, with the rest retrieved from reference TRBV28 and TRBJ2-5, is DVKVTQSSRYLVKRTGEKVFLECVQDMDHENMFWYRQDPGLGLRLIYFSYDVKMKEKGDIPEGYSVSREKKERFSLILESASTNQTSMYLCASSFPRTGQFQETQYFGPGTRLLVL.